The 32 T cell receptor beta chains presented below share a single source sample, sequenced in a study of OX40 agonist ivuxolimab in advanced cancers. Clones were read by immunoSEQ multiplex PCR, and TCRdb kept only the in-frame ones, dropping some. The data hold 15,000 or so clones, with roughly four fifths observed a single time. The starting material was CD4+ or CD8+ T cells sorted from blood, obtained in a trial of the OX40 agonist ivuxolimab. The receptors originated from an adult with an advanced solid tumor such as melanoma, head and neck, liver or kidney cancer.

The rearrangement links TRBV6-5 to TRBJ2-1; 8 positions agree with TRBD2. The CDR3 is 14 residues long. CDR1 is MNHEY and CDR2 is SVGAGI in the germline V gene. Trimming removed 6 bases from V and 7 bases from J; junction bases left unmatched: 8. CDR3 amino acids: CASSLGTSGNEQFF. The CDR3 DNA sequence: TGTGCCAGCAGCCTAGGGACTAGTGGGAATGAGCAGTTCTTC.

V usage is TRBV27 and J usage is TRBJ2-5, with 9 bases matching TRBD2. V was clipped by 6 bases and J by 11 bases; unmatched bases: 13. Germline CDR1 is MNHEY and CDR2 is SMNVEV (reference sequence). The CDR3 loop spans 14 amino acids. CDR3 nucleotides: TGTGCCAGCAGCTTGGGCGGGAGGGTTCGGGAGCAGTACTTC. It codes for CASSLGGRVREQYF.

The chain couples TRBV27 to TRBJ2-7; TRBD2 agrees at 12 bases. The CDR3 is 15 amino acids. Looked up from germline, CDR1 is MNHEY and CDR2 is SMNVEV (reference sequence). Trimming cost V 2 bases and J 6 bases; bases outside gene matches: 5. For the CDR3, the DNA is TGTGCCAGCAGTTTAGGGCGACTAGCGGGAGTCGAGCAGTACTTC. Translating gives CASSLGRLAGVEQYF.

The CDR3 nucleotides read TGTGCCATCTCCGGGGAGGGACAAGCTAACTATGGCTACACCTTC. It yields the protein CAISGEGQANYGYTF. The chain has TRBV10-3 and TRBJ1-2, with D tentatively TRBD1 (6 bases). The CDR3 has 15 amino acids. CDR1 and CDR2 (germline): ENHRY, SYGVKD. Trimming removed 8 bases from V and 0 bases from J, with 16 bases in between.

With respect to this clone: The sample has other DNA sequences that encode this CDR3 too. The genes are TRBV4-1 and TRBJ2-7; 8 bases are a match to TRBD1. Losses at the gene ends were 0 bases for V and 2 bases for J; bases not matched to a gene: 0. CDR1 and CDR2 (germline): MGHRA, YSYEKL. This CDR3 region has 14 residues. The chain's CDR3 is CASSQDRGPYEQYF. CDR3 nucleotide sequence: TGCGCCAGCAGCCAAGACAGGGGGCCCTACGAGCAGTACTTC.

The chain is built from TRBV5-1 and TRBJ2-1; 12 nucleotides match TRBD2. J gave up 7 bases and V 5 bases, and 4 bases lay outside the gene matches. CDR1 and CDR2 (germline): SGHRS, YFSETQ. This CDR3 spans 14 amino acids. Here the CDR3 reads CASRPSGRENEQFF. In DNA, the CDR3 is TGCGCCAGCAGGCCTAGCGGGAGGGAGAATGAGCAGTTCTTC.

This clone was detected once. The genes are TRBV4-3 and TRBJ2-2; TRBD1 aligns across 7 bases. The germline gives CDR1 LGHNA, CDR2 YSLEER. J lost 2 bases, V lost 0 bases, and 6 bases had no gene match. The CDR3 loop spans 17 amino acids. The CDR3: CASSQDTTGVNTGELFF. The CDR3 region has the DNA TGCGCCAGCAGCCAAGATACCACAGGGGTAAACACCGGGGAGCTGTTTTTT.

The genes are TRBV4-1 and TRBJ2-5; 10 nucleotides match TRBD2. The V and J ends lost 7 bases and 0 bases, in that order; junction bases with no gene match: 8. Germline V lookup: CDR1 MGHRA, CDR2 YSYEKL. The CDR3 has 16 amino acids. CDR3 nucleotides: TGCGCCAGCACCGTAGCGGGGGGAGGGAACCAAGAGACCCAGTACTTC. Amino acids: CASTVAGGGNQETQYF.

The chain is built from TRBV7-9 and TRBJ2-7, with D possibly matching TRBD2 (6 bases). This CDR3 has 13 amino acids. Germline CDR1 reads SEHNR; CDR2 reads FQNEAQ (reference sequence). Trimming removed 5 bases at V and 6 bases at J, with 14 bases between. DNA for the CDR3: TGTGCCAGCAGCCGTACTAGCAGCAGCGAGCAGTACTTC. Protein product: CASSRTSSSEQYF.

Only a few counts were recorded for this clone. The chain employs TRBV9 and TRBJ2-2; D is possibly TRBD1 (7 bases). The CDR3 is 18 residues long. V shed 0 bases and J shed 3 bases, with 18 bases lying between them. Germline V gene sequence: CDR1 SGDLS, CDR2 YYNGEE. Here the CDR3 DNA reads TGTGCCAGCAGCGTAGGTCCTATCGGCAGGGGGGACACCGGGGAGCTGTTTTTT. Protein: CASSVGPIGRGDTGELFF.

The CDR3, as DNA: TGTGCCAGCAGCGTACGAGGGGAAAAACTGTTTTTT. Protein: CASSVRGEKLFF. The chain is built from TRBV13 and TRBJ1-4, with D unclear. The germline CDR1 and CDR2 sequences are PRHDT and FYEKMQ (reference sequence). Trimming removed 5 bases from V and 8 bases from J, with 9 bases in between. The CDR3 spans 12 residues. Full variable domain (missing parts from reference TRBV13 and TRBJ1-4): AAGVIQSPRHLIKEKRETATLKCYPIPRHDTVYWYQQGPGQDPQFLISFYEKMQSDKGSIPDRFSAQQFSDYHSELNMSSLELGDSALYFCASSVRGEKLFFGSGTQLSVL.

J is TRBJ2-7 and V is TRBV28; 10 bases are shared with TRBD1. Germline trimming cut 5 bases from V and 2 bases from J; bases unmatched to any gene: 3. The CDR3 sequence is 14 residues long. CDR1 MDHEN and CDR2 SYDVKM come from the germline V gene. CDR3 sequence: CASSLTGGAYEQYF. CDR3 coding DNA: TGTGCCAGCAGTCTGACAGGGGGCGCCTACGAGCAGTACTTC.

V usage is TRBV13 and J usage is TRBJ2-1, with D tentatively TRBD2 (6 bases). CDR1 is PRHDT and CDR2 is FYEKMQ in the germline V gene (reference sequence). The V gene lost 11 bases and the J gene lost 8 bases, with 19 bases spanning the gap. This CDR3 contains 13 residues. The CDR3 DNA follows: TGTGCCTCTACCGGGCTAGCGTTGGATGAGCAGTTCTTC. This codes for CASTGLALDEQFF. The full variable domain, its missing parts supplied by reference TRBV13 and TRBJ2-1, is AAGVIQSPRHLIKEKRETATLKCYPIPRHDTVYWYQQGPGQDPQFLISFYEKMQSDKGSIPDRFSAQQFSDYHSELNMSSLELGDSALYFCASTGLALDEQFFGPGTRLTVL.

This chain joins TRBV19 and TRBJ2-1; 10 bases line up with TRBD2. Looked up from germline, CDR1 is LNHDA and CDR2 is SQIVND (reference sequence). The ends lost 4 bases at V and 4 bases at J; junction bases unmatched: 7. CDR3 length: 16 amino acids. CDR3 DNA: TGTGCCAGTAGTACCGTGACTAGCGGGCGGTACAATGAGCAGTTCTTC. Translated, it gives CASSTVTSGRYNEQFF.

The chain combines TRBV6-5 with TRBJ2-2; the match to TRBD1 covers 9 bases. There are 15 residues in the CDR3. The V gene's germline CDR1 is MNHEY and CDR2 SVGAGI. Trimming cost V 4 bases and J 6 bases; bases outside gene matches: 6. In DNA form, the CDR3 reads TGTGCCAGCAGTTGGGACAGGGTTGGAGCCGGGGAGCTGTTTTTT. Protein: CASSWDRVGAGELFF.

The rearrangement links TRBV4-2 to TRBJ2-7; 9 bases line up with TRBD2. CDR3 length equals 16 residues. Germline V gene data show CDR1 as LGHNA and CDR2 as YNFKEQ. The V segment lost 2 bases and the J segment 1 base; nucleotides outside the gene matches: 6. The CDR3 spells CASSQPTSGRSYEQYF. The CDR3 bases are TGTGCCAGCAGCCAACCTACTAGCGGGCGGTCCTACGAGCAGTACTTC.

In nucleotides, the CDR3 is TGTGCCAGCAGCCCCAAAGTAGCGGGTTTTACCTACGAGCAGTACTTC. As protein: CASSPKVAGFTYEQYF. This sequence joins TRBV21-1 and TRBJ2-7; TRBD2, the table's D call, was not compared with the DNA. TRBV21-1 is a documented pseudogene. This CDR3 contains 16 residues.

This clone was seen only a few times. V and J are TRBV5-4 and TRBJ2-1; 9 bases align to TRBD2. This CDR3 region has 15 residues. The germline CDR1 and CDR2 sequences are SGHNT and YYREEE (reference sequence). The J segment lost 2 bases and the V segment lost 4 bases, leaving 4 bases of the junction unmatched. In DNA form, the CDR3 reads TGTGCCAGCAGCGGGGGACTAGCAGCCTACAATGAGCAGTTCTTC. This gives the protein CASSGGLAAYNEQFF.

The rearrangement uses TRBV7-9 and TRBJ2-7; D not resolved. The ends were cut back, 5 bases at V and 6 bases at J, with 14 bases in the middle. Germline CDR1 reads SEHNR; CDR2 reads FQNEAQ (reference sequence). The CDR3 loop spans 13 amino acids. CDR3 region: CASSAGWLGEQYF. The CDR3 nucleotides are TGTGCCAGCAGCGCCGGGTGGCTGGGCGAGCAGTACTTC.

The chain employs TRBV18 and TRBJ2-2; D remains unclear. The CDR3 loop spans 20 amino acids. Germline lookup yields CDR1 KGHSH and CDR2 LQKENI. V was clipped by 1 base and J by 4 bases, with 25 bases between them. This chain's CDR3 is CASSPRASASLFNPTGELFF. The CDR3 DNA sequence: TGTGCCAGCTCACCACGGGCGTCGGCCAGCCTATTTAACCCCACCGGGGAGCTGTTTTTT.

This clone was observed a single time. The genes are TRBV27 and TRBJ2-7; perhaps TRBD2 as D (7 bases). The CDR3 covers 14 residues. V was pared by 6 bases and J by 2 bases, with 14 bases between. Germline CDR1 and CDR2: MNHEY and SMNVEV (reference sequence). The CDR3 here is CASRPRGAPYEQYF. In DNA, the CDR3 is TGTGCCAGCAGGCCCCGGGGGGCCCCCTACGAGCAGTACTTC.

This chain uses TRBV9 with TRBJ1-1; 9 positions agree with TRBD1. Germline CDR1 and CDR2: SGDLS and YYNGEE. The CDR3 sequence is 16 residues long. With 6 bases clipped from V and 3 bases from J, the junction kept 12 bases outside the gene matches. The CDR3 coding sequence is TGTGCCAGCAACTCAAGGACAGGGGCCCTGGACACTGAAGCTTTCTTT. Protein product: CASNSRTGALDTEAFF.

The chain recombines TRBV2 with TRBJ2-7; D is ambiguous. The CDR3 totals 16 residues. V shed 0 bases and J shed 5 bases, with 17 bases lying between them. Germline V gene data show CDR1 as SNHLY and CDR2 as FYNNEI. Here the CDR3 reads CASSEADHVRGDEQYF. CDR3 bases: TGTGCCAGCAGTGAAGCGGATCATGTAAGAGGCGACGAGCAGTACTTC.

The chain joins TRBV5-6 to TRBJ2-7; TRBD1 matches at 8 bases. This CDR3 has 14 residues. Per germline, CDR1 SGHDT and CDR2 YYEEEE. V lost 5 bases, J lost 3 bases, and 7 bases stayed unmatched. CDR3: CASRSGTGDYEQYF. In DNA, the CDR3 is TGTGCCAGCAGGTCCGGGACAGGTGACTACGAGCAGTACTTC.

The chain links TRBV4-3 to TRBJ2-7; perhaps D is TRBD1 or TRBD2 (6 bases each). Trimming took off 1 base at V and 0 bases at J, with 10 bases between the two ends. Looked up from germline, CDR1 is LGHNA and CDR2 is YSLEER. This CDR3 contains 15 residues. The CDR3 protein is CASSQGRGYSYEQYF. CDR3 in DNA: TGCGCCAGCAGCCAAGGGAGGGGGTACTCCTACGAGCAGTACTTC.

By its share, this clone is medium-sized. The V and J genes are TRBV5-1 and TRBJ2-7; 9 bases map to TRBD1. CDR1 is SGHRS, CDR2 YFSETQ, per germline. V lost 7 bases and J lost 6; bases outside the gene matches: 14. The CDR3 consists of 15 residues. CDR3 sequence: CASSTRDRASFEQYF. The CDR3 nucleotides are TGCGCCAGCTCTACCCGGGACAGGGCGTCTTTCGAGCAGTACTTC.

The rearrangement uses TRBV7-9 and TRBJ2-5, with 8 bases lining up with TRBD2. Germline V gene sequence: CDR1 SEHNR, CDR2 FQNEAQ (reference sequence). Trimming cost V 5 bases and J 1 base; bases outside gene matches: 12. The CDR3 length is 17 residues. DNA for the CDR3: TGTGCCAGCAGCACGACCACTAGCGGCCGAACCCAAGAGACCCAGTACTTC. Translating gives CASSTTTSGRTQETQYF.

In DNA, the CDR3 is TGTGCCAGCAGCTCCCCCCGGACTAGTGAGGGCGATGAGCAGTTCTTC. This codes for CASSSPRTSEGDEQFF. V gene TRBV11-2 combines with J gene TRBJ2-1, with 7 bases lining up with TRBD2. Germline CDR1 reads SGHAT; CDR2 reads FQNNGV. The CDR3 length is 16 residues. V was pared by 4 bases and J by 8 bases, with 14 bases of the junction left unmatched.

This clone was recorded only once. The V gene is TRBV5-3, the J gene TRBJ2-7; D assignment may be TRBD1 or TRBD2 (5 bases each). TRBV5-3 counts as an open reading frame of uncertain function. The CDR3 is 14 residues long. V lost 7 bases, J lost 2 bases, and 16 bases lay in between. DNA for the CDR3: TGTGCCAGACCCCAGGCAGGGAGAACCTACGAGCAGTACTTC. Its protein product is CARPQAGRTYEQYF.

This sequence joins TRBV19 and TRBJ2-1, with 10 nucleotides matching TRBD2. With V trimmed by 2 bases and J by 4 bases, 2 bases remained unmatched. The CDR3 has 15 amino acids. Germline V gene lookup returns CDR1 LNHDA and CDR2 SQIVND (reference sequence). In DNA, the CDR3 is TGTGCCAGTAGTATACAAGCGGGAGGGTACAATGAGCAGTTCTTC. As protein: CASSIQAGGYNEQFF.

This chain connects TRBV4-1 to TRBJ2-3; 9 positions agree with TRBD2. From germline, CDR1 is MGHRA and CDR2 YSYEKL. With V trimmed by 1 base and J by 3 bases, 5 bases remained unmatched. The CDR3 loop spans 16 amino acids. CDR3 sequence (DNA): TGCGCCAGCAGCCAAGGAGTTAGCGGGAGAACAGATACGCAGTATTTT. Translating it yields CASSQGVSGRTDTQYF.

This clone showed up just once. V is TRBV15 and J is TRBJ2-1; 10 bases fit TRBD2. The CDR3 has 17 amino acids. V lost 3 bases, J lost 9 bases, and 14 bases stayed unmatched. CDR1 LNHNV and CDR2 YYDKDF come from the germline V gene (reference sequence). The CDR3 region is CATSSPNPSGRAGEQFF. The CDR3 coding sequence is TGTGCCACCAGCAGTCCCAACCCAAGCGGGAGGGCCGGTGAGCAGTTCTTC.